A selection of T cell receptor beta chains follows, all from one sample in a study of metastatic and nonmetastatic thyroid tumors. Using MiXCR, TCRdb re-called clones from the PCR reads. The sample holds around 64,000 clones, under 5% seen once. Sequenced: blood. All receptors derive from a female donor with papillary thyroid cancer or a benign thyroid nodule (not recorded which). Some clones in this sample may be carry-over from other donors' samples. Both conserved end residues are part of each CDR3. A D gene is named only where the DNA matches it firmly. Clone size is not always given. Where it is, it says once, few, many or a class for expanded clones.

j_call d_call v_call clone_size cdr3_aa cdr3_nt
TRBJ2-3 TRBD2 TRBV6-2/TRBV6-3 few CASSSQVAGTSTDTQYF TGTGCCAGCAGTTCGCAAGTAGCGGGAACCAGCACAGATACGCAGTATTTT
TRBJ1-4 . TRBV2 few CASSGGDTNEKLFF TGTGCCAGCAGTGGGGGGGACACTAATGAAAAACTGTTTTTT
TRBJ2-2 TRBD1 TRBV6-1 . CASSHYPGQDNTGELFF TGTGCCAGCAGTCACTACCCGGGACAGGATAACACCGGGGAGCTGTTTTTT
TRBJ2-2 . TRBV6-2/TRBV6-3 few CASSYWKDGELFF TGTGCCAGCAGTTATTGGAAGGACGGGGAGCTGTTTTTT
TRBJ2-5 TRBD1 TRBV7-2 . CASSPGQAKKTQYF TGTGCCAGCAGCCCGGGACAGGCCAAAAAGACCCAGTACTTC
TRBJ2-1 TRBD2 TRBV14 many CASSPPGGSYNEQFF TGTGCCAGCAGCCCCCCGGGGGGCTCCTACAATGAGCAGTTCTTC
TRBJ2-1 TRBD2 TRBV9 few CASSSRTSGIRNEQFF TGTGCCAGCAGCTCACGGACTAGCGGGATCCGGAATGAGCAGTTCTTC
TRBJ2-5 TRBD1 TRBV18 few CASSPPENRGLSETQYF TGTGCCAGCTCACCACCGGAGAACAGGGGGTTATCAGAGACCCAGTACTTC
TRBJ1-1 . TRBV27 many CASSLGAKGWALGSTEAFF TGTGCCAGCAGTTTAGGCGCCAAAGGGTGGGCGTTGGGTAGCACTGAAGCTTTCTTT
TRBJ2-1 TRBD1 TRBV6-1 . CDSSEISTGWGTGSYNEQFF TGTGACAGCAGTGAAATCTCTACTGGGTGGGGGACAGGGTCCTACAATGAGCAGTTCTTC
TRBJ2-3 TRBD2 TRBV7-9 many CASSLGRTSGTDTQYF TGTGCCAGCAGCTTAGGCCGGACTAGCGGGACAGATACGCAGTATTTT
TRBJ2-5 TRBD1 TRBV28 many CASSFPTGGGETQYF TGTGCCAGCAGTTTCCCAACAGGGGGCGGAGAGACCCAGTACTTC
TRBJ2-7 . TRBV9 many CASSVEVGATYEQYF TGTGCCAGCAGCGTAGAGGTGGGCGCCACCTACGAGCAGTACTTC
TRBJ1-1 . TRBV10-2 few CASSDPGRPNTEAFF TGCGCCAGCAGTGATCCCGGCAGGCCGAACACTGAAGCTTTCTTT
TRBJ1-4 TRBD1 TRBV20-1 many CSAPGTGLEKLFF TGCAGTGCCCCGGGGACAGGCTTAGAAAAACTGTTTTTT
TRBJ2-1 TRBD1 TRBV19 . CASMGTGGGLADLYNEQFF TGTGCCAGTATGGGGACAGGGGGTGGGCTAGCGGATCTCTACAATGAGCAGTTCTTC
TRBJ1-4 . TRBV7-9 few CASSSFGTSTNEKLFF TGTGCCAGCAGCTCCTTCGGGACATCAACTAATGAAAAACTGTTTTTT
TRBJ2-1 . TRBV7-2 . CASSFAIPGAEQFF TGTGCCAGCAGCTTCGCGATCCCAGGCGCTGAGCAGTTCTTC
TRBJ2-1 . TRBV9 many CASSVGSWGEQFF TGTGCCAGCAGCGTAGGTTCGTGGGGTGAGCAGTTCTTC
TRBJ1-2 . TRBV6-1 many CAEKATGNYGYTF TGTGCCGAAAAAGCGACGGGGAACTATGGCTACACCTTC
TRBJ2-7 TRBD2 TRBV5-4 many CAGLAGVLSYEQYF TGTGCCGGATTAGCGGGAGTCCTCTCCTACGAGCAGTACTTC
TRBJ1-1 . TRBV12-3/TRBV12-4 many CASSLGGNTEAFF TGTGCCAGCAGTTTGGGGGGGAACACTGAAGCTTTCTTT
TRBJ1-5 . TRBV6-1 many CASSPSRVGQPQHF TGTGCCAGCAGTCCGTCCAGAGTGGGTCAGCCCCAGCATTTT
TRBJ2-2 . TRBV12-3/TRBV12-4 . CASSHRGGTGTGELFF TGTGCCAGCAGCCATCGTGGAGGGACGGGAACCGGGGAGCTGTTTTTT
TRBJ2-1 . TRBV28 few CASSLGPGTSNEQFF TGTGCCAGCAGTTTAGGTCCTGGTACGAGCAATGAGCAGTTCTTC
TRBJ2-2 . TRBV25-1 . CASSPQYTGELFF TGTGCCAGCAGTCCCCAGTACACCGGGGAGCTGTTTTTT
TRBJ2-1 . TRBV25-1 many CASARSTFDYPREEQFF TGTGCCAGCGCCCGCAGCACCTTCGACTACCCACGGGAGGAGCAGTTCTTC
TRBJ2-2 . TRBV28 many CASVTIGGGAGELFF TGTGCCAGCGTAACTATAGGAGGTGGGGCCGGGGAGCTGTTTTTT
TRBJ2-3 TRBD2 TRBV19 few CASSMKPGGDTQYF TGTGCCAGTAGTATGAAACCGGGGGGAGATACGCAGTATTTT
TRBJ2-2 . TRBV5-1 few CASSQDSPNTGELFF TGCGCCAGCAGCCAAGACAGCCCGAACACCGGGGAGCTGTTTTTT
TRBJ2-7 TRBD2 TRBV3-1 many CASSQGTSGLSYEQYF TGTGCCAGCAGCCAAGGGACTAGCGGCTTATCCTACGAGCAGTACTTC
TRBJ2-1 . TRBV3-1 . CASSQAPRSVSVGSNEQFF TGTGCCAGCAGCCAAGCACCCAGGAGCGTAAGTGTTGGGTCGAATGAGCAGTTCTTC
TRBJ1-2 . TRBV28 many CASSSAPPVTVYYGYTF TGTGCCAGCAGTTCCGCCCCTCCCGTTACAGTATACTATGGCTACACCTTC
TRBJ2-3 . TRBV6-1 many CASQRRRGVADSTDTQYF TGTGCCAGCCAGAGGAGGAGGGGTGTAGCGGATAGCACAGATACGCAGTATTTT
TRBJ2-2 . TRBV18 . CASSPLSGGLKTGELFF TGTGCCAGCTCACCACTCTCCGGGGGCTTGAAGACCGGGGAGCTGTTTTTT
TRBJ2-3 TRBD2 TRBV6-1 many CASSEKAGGPDTQYF TGTGCCAGCAGTGAAAAAGCGGGAGGGCCAGATACGCAGTATTTT
TRBJ1-4 . TRBV2 many CASSDSREKLFF TGTGCCAGCAGTGACAGTCGAGAAAAACTGTTTTTT
TRBJ1-1 . TRBV11-3 many CASSYGTAFRAFF TGTGCCAGCAGTTATGGGACGGCCTTCCGGGCTTTCTTT
TRBJ1-2 . TRBV20-1 many CSARFRRDMGKEGYTF TGCAGTGCTAGATTCCGCCGGGACATGGGAAAGGAAGGCTACACCTTC
TRBJ2-1 TRBD2 TRBV3-1 many CASSLWTSGNEQFF TGTGCCAGCAGCCTATGGACTAGCGGCAATGAGCAGTTCTTC
TRBJ1-5 . TRBV20-1 . CSAFSVFQHF TGCAGTGCTTTTAGTGTCTTCCAGCATTTT
TRBJ2-3 TRBD2 TRBV10-2 few CASYAGGPTDTQYF TGCGCCAGCTACGCGGGGGGGCCTACAGATACGCAGTATTTT
TRBJ2-3 . TRBV20-1 few CSAKVGGRGDTQYF TGCAGTGCTAAGGTTGGAGGTCGGGGTGATACGCAGTATTTT
TRBJ1-5 . TRBV14 many CASSPDRDQPQHF TGTGCCAGCAGCCCTGACAGAGATCAGCCCCAGCATTTT
TRBJ2-3 TRBD2 TRBV20-1 many CSASRGTSGIGSDTQYF TGCAGTGCTAGTAGGGGGACTAGCGGGATTGGGTCAGATACGCAGTATTTT
TRBJ1-2 . TRBV6-1 few CASSEAPYGYTF TGTGCCAGCAGTGAAGCCCCCTATGGCTACACCTTC
TRBJ1-5 . TRBV6-1 . CASSEYAGQPQHF TGTGCCAGCAGTGAATATGCAGGTCAGCCCCAGCATTTT
TRBJ1-5 . TRBV2 many CASSDGKNSNQPQHF TGTGCCAGCAGTGATGGAAAGAATAGCAATCAGCCCCAGCATTTT
TRBJ2-3 TRBD1 TRBV28 many CAHSGGNPDTQYF TGTGCCCACTCAGGGGGCAATCCAGATACGCAGTATTTT
TRBJ2-5 . TRBV29-1 few CSGDRGTETQYF TGCAGCGGCGACCGGGGGACGGAGACCCAGTACTTC
TRBJ2-7 . TRBV30 many CAWSAPGLYEQYF TGTGCCTGGAGTGCGCCTGGACTCTACGAGCAGTACTTC
TRBJ1-6 TRBD1 TRBV7-9 many CASSLADRGGTPLHF TGTGCCAGCAGCTTAGCGGACAGGGGAGGTACACCCCTCCACTTT
TRBJ2-7 TRBD1 TRBV11-2 many CASSRQGYEQYF TGTGCCAGCAGCCGACAGGGGTACGAGCAGTACTTC
TRBJ1-2 . TRBV4-1 many CASSQPGRANYGYTF TGCGCCAGCAGCCAACCCGGCCGCGCTAACTATGGCTACACCTTC